This entry concerns a single TCR beta chain. Its target antigen remains unknown. No much larger clone exists at a distance of one base, and base qualities are not known. The CDR3 runs 14 residues from the cysteine to the phenylalanine. Of all the DNA, just the CDR3 is kept, 42 bases in frame from base 1. Ends trimmed: V by 7 bases, J by 0 bases; bases unmatched to a gene: 5. These data originate in a study of T-cell reconstitution after alpha-beta-depleted transplantation in children (dated by TCRdb to about 2016). About the investigation overall: The study quantitatively tracked T-cell immune reconstitution after TCRalphabeta/CD19-depleted allogeneic hematopoietic cell transplantation in children using TCR repertoire profiling.

Libraries came from PCR. For sequencing, an Illumina HiSeq 2500 was employed. TCR library preparation used molecular barcoding, with unique molecular identifiers applied to normalize quantification of the TCRbeta repertoire. TCRdb redid the processing of the public reads, applying fastp at Q25 and MiXCR, and retained in-frame beta chains. Rows with one shared CDR3 protein collapse into an entry with the most common genes and DNA. For this sample there are over 550,000 distinct CDR3 sequences; roughly a tenth appear just once. Of the sample, less than 4.5% falls within the top ten clones. This TCR came from a human donor who donated a stem cell graft to a child with acute myeloid leukemia. This specimen consisted of PBMCs from the stem cell graft donor, obtained from the stem cell graft. Recombination joined TRBV12-3 or TRBV12-4 with TRBJ1-1; the junction holds 7 bases that match TRBD1. The nucleotides are TGTGCCAGCAAGAGGGGGCAGCTGAACACTGAAGCTTTCTTT. Its amino acids are CASKRGQLNTEAFF.